This entry lists 2 T cell receptor beta chains sequenced from one sample in a study of cytomegalovirus exposure and HLA in healthy donors. The PCR used 60 Vbeta and 13 Jbeta primers. Using immunoSEQ multiplex PCR, the repertoire was profiled, and TCRdb retains in-frame clones only, with some absent. The sample has about 150,000 clones, roughly 80% seen once. Sequencing input: PBMCs. The source is a man aged 30 to 39 in good health and CMV-seronegative.

A note on this clone: Germline and junction disagree at one end, which may indicate a read error. CDR3 in amino acids: CASSLGPSGF. CDR3 nucleotides: TGTGCCAGCAGCTTGGGCCCCTCGGGGTTT. The chain couples TRBV5-5 to TRBJ1-1; no reliable D call. Germline lookup yields CDR1 SGHKS and CDR2 YYEKEE (reference sequence). The CDR3 loop spans 10 amino acids.

This clone was counted a few times. This chain links TRBV28 with TRBJ1-1; D is possibly TRBD1 (5 bases). This CDR3 has 13 amino acids. Germline CDR1 MDHEN, CDR2 SYDVKM. The V gene lost 7 bases and the J gene lost 1 base, with 10 bases spanning the gap. CDR3 in amino acids: CASTGRGNTEAFF. In nucleotides, the CDR3 is TGTGCCAGCACCGGGAGGGGGAACACTGAAGCTTTCTTT. Filled out from reference TRBV28 and TRBJ1-1, the complete variable domain reads DVKVTQSSRYLVKRTGEKVFLECVQDMDHENMFWYRQDPGLGLRLIYFSYDVKMKEKGDIPEGYSVSREKKERFSLILESASTNQTSMYLCASTGRGNTEAFFGQGTRLTVV.